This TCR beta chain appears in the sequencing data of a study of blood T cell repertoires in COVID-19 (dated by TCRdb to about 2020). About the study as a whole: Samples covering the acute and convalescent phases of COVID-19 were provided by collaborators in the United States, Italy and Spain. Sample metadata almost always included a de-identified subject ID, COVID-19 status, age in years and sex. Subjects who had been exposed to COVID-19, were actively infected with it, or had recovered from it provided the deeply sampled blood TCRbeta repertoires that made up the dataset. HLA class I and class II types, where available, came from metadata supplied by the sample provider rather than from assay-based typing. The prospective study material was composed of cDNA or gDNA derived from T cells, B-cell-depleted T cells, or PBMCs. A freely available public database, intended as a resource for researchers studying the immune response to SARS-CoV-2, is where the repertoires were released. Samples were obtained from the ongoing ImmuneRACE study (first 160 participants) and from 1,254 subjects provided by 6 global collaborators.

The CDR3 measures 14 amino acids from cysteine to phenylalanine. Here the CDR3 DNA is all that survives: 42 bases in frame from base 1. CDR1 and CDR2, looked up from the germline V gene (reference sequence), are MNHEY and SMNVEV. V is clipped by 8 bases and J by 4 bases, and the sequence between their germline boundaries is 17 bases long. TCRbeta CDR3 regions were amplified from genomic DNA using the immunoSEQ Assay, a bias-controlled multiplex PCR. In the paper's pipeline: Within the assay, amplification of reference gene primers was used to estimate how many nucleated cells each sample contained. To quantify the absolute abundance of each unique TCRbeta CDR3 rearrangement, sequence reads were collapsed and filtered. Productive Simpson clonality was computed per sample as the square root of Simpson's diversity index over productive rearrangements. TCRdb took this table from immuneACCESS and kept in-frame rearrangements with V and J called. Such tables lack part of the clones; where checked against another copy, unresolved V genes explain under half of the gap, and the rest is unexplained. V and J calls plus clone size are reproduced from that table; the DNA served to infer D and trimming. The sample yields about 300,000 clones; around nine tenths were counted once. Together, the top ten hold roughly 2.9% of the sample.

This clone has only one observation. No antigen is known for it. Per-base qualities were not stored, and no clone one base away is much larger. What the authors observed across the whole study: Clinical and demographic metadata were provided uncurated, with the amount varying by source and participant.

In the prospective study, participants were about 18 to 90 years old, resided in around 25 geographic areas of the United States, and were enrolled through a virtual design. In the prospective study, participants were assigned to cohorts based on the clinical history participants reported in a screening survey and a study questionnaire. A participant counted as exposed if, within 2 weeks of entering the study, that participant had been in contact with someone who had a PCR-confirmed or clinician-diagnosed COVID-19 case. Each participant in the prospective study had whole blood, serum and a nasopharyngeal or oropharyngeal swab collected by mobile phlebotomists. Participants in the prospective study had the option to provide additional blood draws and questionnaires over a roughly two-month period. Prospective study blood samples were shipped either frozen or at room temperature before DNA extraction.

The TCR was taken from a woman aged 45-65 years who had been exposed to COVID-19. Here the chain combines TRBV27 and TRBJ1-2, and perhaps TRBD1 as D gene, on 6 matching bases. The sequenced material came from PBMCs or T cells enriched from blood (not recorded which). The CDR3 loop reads CASGTGQGSYGYTF. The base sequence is TGTGCCAGCGGAACAGGGCAGGGTAGCTATGGCTACACCTTC.